This T cell receptor beta chain was recovered during a study of T cell repertoires in cytomegalovirus infection. Study background: Evidence of both CMV infection and a matching HLA type came from public TCR beta signatures. Broader study findings: Dominant in the ex vivo response were TCR beta clonotypes restricted by HLA-C and specific for CMV.

One entry per CDR3 protein results from TCRdb running MiXCR on the reads. The data show some 800,000 distinct CDR3 sequences, about 27% seen once. In the case of this clonotype: Its cognate antigen is unknown.

Per the germline V gene, CDR1 is SGHVS and CDR2 is FNYEAQ. Trimming pared 4 bases from V and 7 bases from J, leaving 16 bases between. CDR3 length equals 14 residues. The TCR originated in a human donor in good health (CMV status not recorded). Some clones in this sample may be carry-over from other donors' samples. The genes are TRBV7-6 and TRBJ1-2; D uncertain. Sequences were derived from cultured CD8+ T cells from PBMCs, sampled from culture after CMV antigen stimulation. DNA of the CDR3: TGTGCCAGCAGCTCCCCCGGGGTACACTCTGGCTACACCTTC. This encodes CASSSPGVHSGYTF.